Shown below are 23 T cell receptor beta chains from a single sample sequenced in a study of prognosis after radiotherapy for stage I lung cancer. Two-round multiplex PCR, the amplification method, yielded TCR beta CDR3 from genomic DNA. Specific primers for each TRBV and TRBJ gene were what first-round PCR used. TCRdb analysed the multiplex PCR reads with MiXCR anew, one entry per CDR3 protein. The sample includes 30,000 to 35,000 distinct CDR3 sequences, about 43% seen only once; the top ten take approximately 16%. The sample was PBMCs, taken before or after stereotactic body radiation therapy (not recorded which). The receptor source for this set is a donor aged 50 or older with non-small cell lung cancer.

The sample holds many counts of this clonotype. J is TRBJ2-1 and V is TRBV14, with 10 bases identical to TRBD2. Per the germline V gene, CDR1 is SGHDN and CDR2 is FVKESK. The CDR3 covers 20 residues. With 0 bases clipped from V and 0 bases from J, the junction kept 11 bases outside the gene matches. In DNA, the CDR3 is TGTGCCAGCAGCCAAGACGGGCGGACTAGCGGACCTCTCTCCTACAATGAGCAGTTCTTC. This translates into CASSQDGRTSGPLSYNEQFF.

Note on this clonotype: The junction shows a germline mismatch at one end, possibly a read error. The rearrangement links TRBV9 to TRBJ2-5; D call uncertain. Germline assignment: CDR1 SGDLS and CDR2 YYNGEE. This CDR3 comprises 13 residues. Here the CDR3 reads CASKITDQETQYF. The DNA for the CDR3 is TGCGCCAGCAAAATCACAGACCAAGAGACCCAGTACTTC.

Comment on this clonotype: Sequence at one end of the junction differs from germline and may be a read error. This sequence joins TRBV12-3 or TRBV12-4 and TRBJ2-1; D possibly corresponds to TRBD2 (5 bases). The CDR3 covers 13 residues. The CDR3 bases are TGTGCAAGCAGCAAAGGACTGTACAATGAGAAGTTCTTC. This encodes CASSKGLYNEKFF.

This clonotype was seen only a few times. Sequence at one end of the junction differs from germline and may be a read error. The rearrangement links TRBV7-2 to TRBJ2-2, with D tentatively TRBD2 (6 bases). The germline CDR1 and CDR2 sequences are SGHTA and FQGNSA. The CDR3 is made up of 15 amino acids. The CDR3 nucleotides are TGTGCCAGCAGCCCCCCTACGGGGGTCACCGGTGAGCTGTTTTTT. It yields the protein CASSPPTGVTGELFF.

By frequency in the sample, this clonotype is medium-sized. The chain is built from TRBV5-1 and TRBJ2-3; no clear D gene. Trimming left V 0 bases short and J 1 base short, with 15 bases between. This CDR3 comprises 17 residues. Germline CDR1 and CDR2: SGHRS and YFSETQ. CDR3 bases: TGCGCCAGCAGCTTGGTATTGGCGGCGGAGCGCACAGATACGCAGTATTTT. This translates into CASSLVLAAERTDTQYF.

This clonotype was detected only once. The germline gene is not matched at one end of the junction; a read error may be the cause. This sequence joins TRBV5-1 and TRBJ2-1, with 11 bases that match TRBD2. The CDR3 covers 15 residues. Germline V lookup: CDR1 SGHRS, CDR2 YFSETQ. CDR3 sequence reads: CASSLDGGLADQPLF. The CDR3 bases are TGCGCCAGCAGCTTGGACGGGGGACTAGCGGACCAACCTCTCTTC.

As to this clonotype: A far larger clone is just one base off, so this is likely a read error. The chain has TRBV6-9 and TRBJ2-6; TRBD1 matches at 9 bases. The CDR3 totals 18 residues. V was clipped by 6 bases and J by 0 bases; unmatched bases: 9. Looked up from germline, CDR1 is MNHGY and CDR2 is SVAAGI. DNA for the CDR3: TGTGCCAGCAGCCTACCCATGACAGGGGGCTCTGGGGCCAACGTCCTGACTTTC. Its translation is CASSLPMTGGSGANVLTF.

As for this clonotype: The junction and the germline gene differ at one end; a read error may be behind it. The chain uses TRBV24-1 and TRBJ1-2; 7 bases are shared with TRBD1. There are 15 residues in the CDR3. From germline, CDR1 is KGHDR and CDR2 SFDVKD. CDR3 amino acids: CATSDQRTGYYCYTF. CDR3 DNA: TGTGCCACCAGTGACCAACGGACAGGTTACTATTGCTACACCTTC.

On this clonotype: This is likely an artifact of a read error, given a far larger clone one base away. CDR3: CAWGGVGGSYEQYF. DNA for the CDR3: TGTGCCTGGGGGGGAGTGGGAGGCTCCTACGAGCAGTACTTC. This chain links TRBV7-4 with TRBJ2-7; 7 bases line up with TRBD2. V gave up 11 bases and J gave up 0 bases; unmatched junction bases: 10. The length of the CDR3 is 14 residues. Per the germline V gene, CDR1 is SGHVT and CDR2 is SQSDAQ.

Notes on this clonotype: A far larger clone is just one base off, so this is likely a read error. V and J are TRBV12-3 or TRBV12-4 and TRBJ2-4; no clear D. The J call is uncertain, as TRBJ2-1 better fits the DNA end. This CDR3 is 11 amino acids long. The CDR3 spells CASRKEWDQFF. The CDR3 DNA sequence: TGTGCCAGCCGAAAGGAGTGGGATCAGTTCTTC.

In the case of this clonotype: A much larger clone differs from this one at a single base, so this may be a read error. The rearrangement joins TRBV28 to TRBJ2-4; D gene unclear. The germline CDR1 and CDR2 sequences are MDHEN and SYDVKM. CDR3 length: 13 amino acids. Trimming removed 2 bases from V and 7 bases from J, with 9 bases in between. DNA of the CDR3: TGTGCCAGCAGTTTACGTTCCGATAACATTCAGTACTTC. Amino acid sequence: CASSLRSDNIQYF.

CDR3 in amino acids: CASSFRTGGRYNPHLHF. The CDR3 coding sequence is TGTGCCAGCAGCTTCCGGACAGGGGGCAGATATAATCCACACCTCCACTTT. The rearrangement joins TRBV7-8 to TRBJ1-6; 11 bases are a match to TRBD1. This CDR3 is 17 amino acids long. Germline V CDR1 and CDR2: SGHVS, FQNEAQ. The trim removed 3 bases at V and 15 bases at J, leaving 16 bases unmatched.

Concerning this clonotype: A single base is all that separates this from a far larger clone, so a read error is likely. V is TRBV6-4 and J is TRBJ1-1; tentatively, D is TRBD1 (5 bases). The CDR3 extends over 15 amino acids. Germline CDR1 reads MRHNA; CDR2 reads SNTAGT. The CDR3 here is CASSEIGRGGGRALF. The CDR3 DNA sequence: TGTGCCAGCAGTGAGATTGGCCGTGGGGGTGGGAGAGCTTTATTT.

This clonotype appeared many times. The chain joins TRBV5-1 to TRBJ2-7; the D gene is possibly TRBD2 (5 bases). The CDR3 spans 14 residues. CDR1 and CDR2 (germline): SGHRS, YFSETQ. Between the trimmed V and J ends, which lost 0 bases and 2 bases, there was a span of 9 bases. The CDR3 DNA sequence: TGCGCCAGCAGCTTGGGGTGGGAGACCTACGAGCAGTACTTC. It codes for CASSLGWETYEQYF.

The chain is built from TRBV4-2 and TRBJ1-2; D is ambiguous. The V end was cut by 0 bases, the J end by 9 bases, with 17 bases between. CDR3 length equals 15 residues. The germline V gene has CDR1 LGHNA and CDR2 YNFKEQ. This chain's CDR3 is CASSQDHGRRCCYTF. As DNA, the CDR3 is TGTGCCAGCAGCCAAGATCATGGCAGGCGCTGTTGCTACACCTTC.

Concerning this clonotype: One junction end disagrees with the germline gene, perhaps due to a read error. The chain carries TRBV5-1 and TRBJ2-1; TRBD1 matches at 8 bases. The CDR3 is 16 residues long. Germline CDR1 SGHRS, CDR2 YFSETQ. As DNA, the CDR3 is TGCGCCAGCAGCCGCGGACAGGGCATCTCCTACGATGAGCAGTTCTTC. Protein product: CASSRGQGISYDEQFF.

This clonotype was counted many times. The chain links TRBV7-9 to TRBJ1-2, with 10 bases identical to TRBD1. This CDR3 comprises 15 residues. Germline V gene data show CDR1 as SEHNR and CDR2 as FQNEAQ (reference sequence). V lost 3 bases and J lost 1; bases outside the gene matches: 2. CDR3 sequence (DNA): TGTGCCAGCAGCTTGGGGACAGGGGTTAACTATGGCTACACCTTC. Encoded protein: CASSLGTGVNYGYTF. The full variable domain, completed using reference TRBV7-9 and TRBJ1-2, is DTGVSQNPRHKITKRGQNVTFRCDPISEHNRLYWYRQTLGQGPEFLTYFQNEAQLEKSRLLSDRFSAERPKGSFSTLEIQRTEQGDSAMYLCASSLGTGVNYGYTFGSGTRLTVV.

Points on this clonotype: A read error may account for a junction end that differs from germline. The chain couples TRBV7-9 to TRBJ2-1, with TRBD2 identical over 7 bases. Germline loops: CDR1 SEHNR, CDR2 FQNEAQ (reference sequence). The CDR3 consists of 16 residues. The CDR3 bases are TGTGCCAGCAGCTGGGCCGGGACTACACCCTACAATGATCAGTTCTTC. Amino acid sequence: CASSWAGTTPYNDQFF.

The chain joins TRBV4-2 to TRBJ1-2, with D unresolved. V was shortened by 1 base and J by 4 bases, with 13 bases between the two germline ends. The CDR3 is 15 amino acids. CDR1 and CDR2 (germline): LGHNA, YNFKEQ. The CDR3 DNA follows: TGTGCCAGCAGCCAAGGGGCCGTTGGGAGCTATGGCTACACCTTC. Translation: CASSQGAVGSYGYTF.

This clonotype was recorded at least ten times. The V call is TRBV20-1, the J call TRBJ1-6; no definite D call. The CDR3 has 13 residues. CDR1 is DFQATT, CDR2 SNEGSKA, per germline (reference sequence). Trimming removed 6 bases from V and 8 bases from J, with 14 bases in between. DNA for the CDR3: TGCAGTGCCCGGACCCAGGTGGATTCACCCCTCCACTTT. Translating gives CSARTQVDSPLHF.

At least ten counts were recorded for this clonotype. The chain couples TRBV6-8 to TRBJ2-3, with D possibly being TRBD2 (6 bases). Trimming removed 0 bases from V and 0 bases from J, with 13 bases in between. Germline-derived CDR1 and CDR2 are MNHGY and SAAAGT. The CDR3 covers 17 residues. The CDR3 is CASSYSGVSGSTDTQYF. DNA of the CDR3: TGTGCCAGCAGTTACTCCGGGGTAAGCGGGAGCACAGATACGCAGTATTTT.

The chain recombines TRBV7-9 with TRBJ1-6; 8 bases fit TRBD1. Germline values: CDR1 SEHNR, CDR2 FQNEAQ (reference sequence). Trimming cost V 7 bases and J 5 bases; bases outside gene matches: 7. This CDR3 is built from 15 residues. The DNA of the CDR3 is TGTGCCAGCACCCTCGGGACAGGCAATAATTCACCCCTCCACTTT. Protein sequence: CASTLGTGNNSPLHF.

The sample holds many counts of this clonotype. V is TRBV7-3 and J is TRBJ2-3; D call uncertain. The ends were cut back, 0 bases at V and 10 bases at J, with 17 bases in the middle. This CDR3 spans 15 amino acids. Germline V gene sequence: CDR1 SGHTA, CDR2 FQGTGA. The CDR3 reads CASSLTFGSKSPQYF. In DNA form, the CDR3 reads TGTGCCAGCAGCTTAACGTTCGGTAGCAAAAGCCCGCAGTATTTT. Combining the CDR3 with reference TRBV7-3 and TRBJ2-3 gives the whole variable domain GAGVSQTPSNKVTEKGKYVELRCDPISGHTALYWYRQSLGQGPEFLIYFQGTGAADDSGLPNDRFFAVRPEGSVSTLKIQRTERGDSAVYLCASSLTFGSKSPQYFGPGTRLTVL.